This entry lists 17 T cell receptor beta chains sequenced from one sample in a study of blood T cell repertoires in COVID-19. Generated by immunoSEQ multiplex PCR, the TCRdb table keeps only in-frame clones and is missing some. The sample comprises over 130,000 clones, around 80% of which are singletons, and roughly 17% rests with the top ten. Material: peripheral blood. All receptors derive from a man aged 50 to 59 with acute or convalescent COVID-19.

The CDR3 is CASSSPRQEAEAFF. The CDR3 nucleotides are TGTGCCAGCAGCTCGCCCAGGCAGGAAGCTGAAGCTTTCTTT. The V gene is TRBV7-2, the J gene TRBJ1-1; the D is unclear. Germline loops: CDR1 SGHTA, CDR2 FQGNSA. The V end was cut by 4 bases, the J end by 6 bases, with 15 bases between. The CDR3 consists of 14 residues.

The genes are TRBV19 and TRBJ1-1; 7 nucleotides agree with TRBD1. Unmatched junction bases numbered 11, after V lost 6 bases and J lost 1 base. CDR3 size: 16 residues. Germline V lookup: CDR1 LNHDA, CDR2 SQIVND (reference sequence). For the CDR3, the DNA is TGTGCCAGTAGGCCGAAGGAGGGGGCGCCGAACACTGAAGCTTTCTTT. Residues: CASRPKEGAPNTEAFF.

The chain links TRBV25-1 to TRBJ1-6, with unresolved D. The CDR3 extends over 13 amino acids. Trimming took off 1 base at V and 7 bases at J, with 5 bases between the two ends. CDR1 is MGHDK, CDR2 SYGVNS, per germline. This CDR3 reads CASSEFLNSPLHF. CDR3 coding DNA: TGTGCCAGCAGTGAATTCCTCAATTCACCCCTCCACTTT.

The J gene is TRBJ2-2, the V gene TRBV9; 8 bases fit TRBD2. J was trimmed by 4 bases and V by 6 bases; bases with no gene match: 11. The CDR3 runs 16 residues. Germline V gives CDR1 SGDLS, CDR2 YYNGEE. DNA for the CDR3: TGTGCCAGCACCAACCCAGGCGGGGGGCCCACCGGGGAGCTGTTTTTT. As protein: CASTNPGGGPTGELFF. Combining the CDR3 with reference TRBV9 and TRBJ2-2 gives the whole variable domain DSGVTQTPKHLITATGQRVTLRCSPRSGDLSVYWYQQSLDQGLQFLIQYYNGEERAKGNILERFSAQQFPDLHSELNLSSLELGDSALYFCASTNPGGGPTGELFFGEGSRLTVL.

The rearrangement links TRBV19 to TRBJ2-3, with D tentatively TRBD2 (5 bases). Trimming took off 6 bases at V and 1 base at J, with 11 bases between the two ends. CDR1 is LNHDA and CDR2 is SQIVND in the germline V gene (reference sequence). The length of the CDR3 is 14 residues. Here the CDR3 reads CASREGHGTDTQYF. In DNA, the CDR3 is TGTGCCAGTAGAGAGGGCCACGGCACAGATACGCAGTATTTT.

The genes are TRBV2 and TRBJ2-1; 8 nucleotides align to TRBD2. J lost 3 bases, V lost 8 bases, and 9 bases had no gene match. Per the germline V gene, CDR1 is SNHLY and CDR2 is FYNNEI. This CDR3 spans 15 amino acids. CDR3 sequence (DNA): TGTGCCAGCGCTTTCGGGGGGGGAGGCTACAATGAGCAGTTCTTC. Its protein is CASAFGGGGYNEQFF.

The chain combines TRBV11-2 with TRBJ1-2; 9 bases match TRBD1. CDR1 is SGHAT and CDR2 is FQNNGV in the germline V gene. The CDR3 length is 13 residues. Trimming took 4 bases from V and 8 from J; bases not matched to a gene: 5. The CDR3 sequence is CASSSGTGSGYTF. CDR3 in DNA: TGTGCCAGCAGCTCCGGGACAGGGTCCGGCTACACCTTC.

The genes are TRBV19 and TRBJ1-1, with D perhaps matching TRBD1 (5 bases). Germline V gives CDR1 LNHDA, CDR2 SQIVND (reference sequence). Trimming pared 4 bases from V and 4 bases from J, leaving 16 bases between. The CDR3 length is 15 residues. Here the CDR3 reads CASSRPGWRGTEAFF. CDR3 bases: TGTGCCAGTAGTAGACCAGGGTGGAGAGGCACTGAAGCTTTCTTT.

V usage is TRBV7-3 and J usage is TRBJ2-2; 8 positions agree with TRBD1. The CDR3 covers 15 residues. J gave up 0 bases and V 5 bases, and 2 bases lay outside the gene matches. The germline V gene has CDR1 SGHTA and CDR2 FQGTGA. The CDR3 region is CASSVQGANTGELFF. DNA for the CDR3: TGTGCCAGCAGCGTACAGGGGGCGAACACCGGGGAGCTGTTTTTT.

This clone was seen a few times. The chain combines TRBV11-2 with TRBJ1-4; perhaps TRBD1 as D (5 bases). Deletions cut 2 bases from V and 7 bases from J, with 14 bases between. The length of the CDR3 is 15 residues. The germline V gene encodes CDR1 SGHAT and CDR2 FQNNGV. The CDR3 DNA sequence: TGTGCCAGCAGCTTATTTCCAGGGAACAGTGAAAAACTGTTTTTT. It yields the protein CASSLFPGNSEKLFF.

The chain carries TRBV6-5 and TRBJ2-2, with D maybe TRBD1 (5 bases). Germline V gene lookup returns CDR1 MNHEY and CDR2 SVGAGI. The CDR3 loop spans 12 amino acids. Trimming took 6 bases from V and 5 from J, leaving 7 bases between them. Written as DNA, the CDR3 is TGTGCCAGCAGACAGGAAACCGGGGAGCTGTTTTTT. Its translation: CASRQETGELFF.

CDR3 nucleotides: TGCGCCAGCAGCTTGGATGGGACAGGGTCGGATACGCAGTATTTT. It codes for CASSLDGTGSDTQYF. The V and J genes are TRBV5-1 and TRBJ2-3, with TRBD1 matching over 9 bases. Germline CDR1 is SGHRS and CDR2 is YFSETQ. The CDR3 consists of 15 residues. The V segment lost 0 bases and the J segment 6 bases; nucleotides outside the gene matches: 5.

The chain couples TRBV6-6 to TRBJ1-2; tentative D call: TRBD1 (5 bases). V lost 2 bases and J 0 bases, leaving 7 bases between the germline ends. The germline V gene encodes CDR1 MNHNY and CDR2 SVGAGI (reference sequence). The CDR3 extends over 14 amino acids. The CDR3 region has the DNA TGTGCCAGCAGTTACCCAGGGACTAACTATGGCTACACCTTC. Protein sequence: CASSYPGTNYGYTF.

The chain has TRBV3-1 (or the pseudogene TRBV3-2) and TRBJ2-5, with 9 positions matching TRBD2. The CDR3 is made up of 15 amino acids. From germline, CDR1 is LGHDT and CDR2 YNNKEL (reference sequence). With V trimmed by 3 bases and J by 1 base, 3 bases remained unmatched. CDR3 in amino acids: CASSQAGGLQETQYF. Here the CDR3 DNA reads TGTGCCAGCAGCCAGGCGGGGGGGCTCCAAGAGACCCAGTACTTC.

The chain uses TRBV9 and TRBJ1-4; 7 positions agree with TRBD1. Germline V CDR1 and CDR2: SGDLS, YYNGEE. The CDR3 is made up of 14 amino acids. The V gene end was trimmed by 4 bases and the J gene end by 2 bases; junction bases not matched to a gene: 2. The CDR3 here is CASSPGGTNEKLFF. DNA of the CDR3: TGTGCCAGCAGCCCAGGGGGTACTAATGAAAAACTGTTTTTT.

The chain uses TRBV7-3 and TRBJ1-1; D may be TRBD1 (6 bases). CDR1 and CDR2 (germline): SGHTA, FQGTGA. CDR3 size: 15 residues. Deletions cut 5 bases from V and 4 bases from J, with 17 bases between. The CDR3 region has the DNA TGTGCCAGCAGCCAGGGGACCACTCGGACCACTGAAGCTTTCTTT. This codes for CASSQGTTRTTEAFF.

The chain combines TRBV9 with TRBJ2-1, with 7 bases matching TRBD1. V was pared by 7 bases and J by 12 bases, with 4 bases of the junction left unmatched. This CDR3 spans 10 amino acids. Germline V lookup: CDR1 SGDLS, CDR2 YYNGEE. CDR3 amino acids: CASGDRAQFF. The CDR3 DNA is TGTGCCAGCGGGGACAGAGCGCAGTTCTTC.